The 14 T cell receptor beta chains below come from one sample, sequenced in a study of monozygotic twins with cystic fibrosis. Generated by immunoSEQ multiplex PCR, the TCRdb table keeps only in-frame clones and is missing some. The sample contains just over 35,000 clones, approximately 90% of which appear only once. The sequenced sample was blood. The receptors come from a boy aged 2 to 9 with cystic fibrosis.

The J gene is TRBJ2-1, the V gene TRBV18; D may be TRBD1 or TRBD2 (6 bases each). There are 18 residues in the CDR3. V was shortened by 3 bases and J by 7 bases, with 25 bases between the two germline ends. Germline loops: CDR1 KGHSH, CDR2 LQKENI. CDR3 protein: CASSPSLGGRGPGNEQFF. CDR3 bases: TGTGCCAGCTCACCCTCCCTAGGGGGACGGGGGCCTGGGAATGAGCAGTTCTTC.

This clone has a handful of counts. The same CDR3 arises from other DNA sequences in this sample as well. The chain joins TRBV9 to TRBJ1-1, with D unclear. Germline-derived CDR1 and CDR2 are SGDLS and YYNGEE. V shed 0 bases and J shed 2 bases, with 5 bases lying between them. There are 13 residues in the CDR3. CDR3 coding DNA: TGTGCCAGCAGCGTAGGGGCTAACACTGAAGCTTTCTTT. It codes for CASSVGANTEAFF.

The chain links TRBV9 to TRBJ1-4; maybe TRBD1 (5 bases). This CDR3 is 15 amino acids long. CDR1 SGDLS and CDR2 YYNGEE come from the germline V gene. The V end lost 4 bases, the J end lost 0 bases, and 10 bases lay between the germline ends. The CDR3: CASSPGSTTNEKLFF. The CDR3 coding sequence is TGTGCCAGCAGCCCAGGGTCCACAACTAATGAAAAACTGTTTTTT.

The rearrangement uses TRBV5-1 and TRBJ1-6; 7 bases map to TRBD1. After removal of 0 bases from V and 9 bases from J, the junction contained 3 bases not matched to a gene. Looked up from germline, CDR1 is SGHRS and CDR2 is YFSETQ. This CDR3 contains 14 residues. Here the CDR3 reads CASSLDRGGSPLHF. CDR3 sequence (DNA): TGCGCCAGCAGCTTGGACAGGGGAGGTTCACCCCTCCACTTT.

V is TRBV19 and J is TRBJ1-2; D unresolved. The germline V and J ends were trimmed by 3 bases and 2 bases, with 7 bases remaining between them. Germline-derived CDR1 and CDR2 are LNHDA and SQIVND (reference sequence). This CDR3 comprises 13 residues. The CDR3 nucleotides are TGTGCCAGTAGTATTCCGGGGAACTATGGCTACACCTTC. It translates to CASSIPGNYGYTF.

The chain employs TRBV10-1 and TRBJ1-5; D possibly corresponds to TRBD1 (6 bases). CDR3 size: 16 residues. CDR1 WNHNN and CDR2 SYGVQD come from the germline V gene (reference sequence). V lost 9 bases and J lost 7, with 25 bases in between. CDR3 region: CASTQGNEISRQPQHF. Here the CDR3 DNA reads TGCGCCAGTACTCAGGGGAACGAGATCTCCAGGCAGCCCCAGCATTTT.

This sequence joins TRBV5-1 and TRBJ2-2, with 9 positions matching TRBD1. After removal of 2 bases from V and 6 bases from J, the junction contained 5 bases not matched to a gene. The CDR3 contains 15 residues. The V gene's germline CDR1 is SGHRS and CDR2 YFSETQ. The CDR3 protein is CASSFNRGLAGELFF. CDR3 sequence (DNA): TGCGCCAGCAGCTTTAACAGGGGGCTGGCCGGGGAGCTGTTTTTT.

The chain has TRBV7-9 and TRBJ1-4; D possibly corresponds to TRBD1 (5 bases). Trimming left V 6 bases short and J 1 base short, with 9 bases between. The germline V gene has CDR1 SEHNR and CDR2 FQNEAQ (reference sequence). This CDR3 is 14 amino acids long. The CDR3 nucleotides read TGTGCCAGCAGGACGGACAAAACTAATGAAAAACTGTTTTTT. Translated: CASRTDKTNEKLFF.

This chain joins TRBV18 and TRBJ2-7, with TRBD1 matching 10 bases. The germline V gene encodes CDR1 KGHSH and CDR2 LQKENI. With 3 bases clipped from V and 3 bases from J, the junction kept 8 bases outside the gene matches. The CDR3 consists of 16 residues. DNA of the CDR3: TGTGCCAGCTCACCTTTGTTGGGGACAGGGGTCTACGAGCAGTACTTC. Translated, it gives CASSPLLGTGVYEQYF.

This clone appeared a single time. The chain has TRBV5-4 and TRBJ2-2; D may be TRBD1 or TRBD2 (5 bases each). The CDR3 runs to 16 residues. Germline loops: CDR1 SGHNT, CDR2 YYREEE (reference sequence). Deletions cut 1 base from V and 5 bases from J, with 15 bases between. The CDR3 nucleotides read TGTGCCAGCAGCTTGTCCCGGGACCCTGGAACCGGGGAGCTGTTTTTT. It is translated as CASSLSRDPGTGELFF. Full variable domain (missing parts from reference TRBV5-4 and TRBJ2-2): ETGVTQSPTHLIKTRGQQVTLRCSSQSGHNTVSWYQQALGQGPQFIFQYYREEENGRGNFPPRFSGLQFPNYSSELNVNALELDDSALYLCASSLSRDPGTGELFFGEGSRLTVL.

This sequence joins TRBV5-1 and TRBJ1-5; a possible D gene is TRBD1 (5 bases). This CDR3 is built from 15 residues. Germline V lookup: CDR1 SGHRS, CDR2 YFSETQ. Trimming stripped 0 bases from V and 4 bases from J, with 11 bases between. CDR3 bases: TGCGCCAGCAGCTTGGGAGCGGGGCTTAATCAGCCCCAGCATTTT. This encodes CASSLGAGLNQPQHF.

The chain joins TRBV12-5 to TRBJ1-5, with D possibly being TRBD1 (5 bases). The CDR3 runs to 15 residues. Looked up from germline, CDR1 is LGHNT and CDR2 is FRNRAP. V was shortened by 3 bases and J by 7 bases, with 16 bases between the two germline ends. The CDR3 spells CASGLMGDSKQPQHF. CDR3 coding DNA: TGTGCTAGTGGTTTAATGGGGGACTCGAAACAGCCCCAGCATTTT.

The V call is TRBV19, the J call TRBJ1-1; D gene ambiguous. Trimming stripped 5 bases from V and 1 base from J, with 8 bases between. The CDR3 has 13 amino acids. Germline V gives CDR1 LNHDA, CDR2 SQIVND (reference sequence). The CDR3 is CASSPSPNTEAFF. The CDR3 region has the DNA TGTGCCAGTAGTCCTAGCCCGAACACTGAAGCTTTCTTT.

The count of this clone is one. This chain uses TRBV19 with TRBJ2-5, with D possibly TRBD1 on 5 matching bases. Per germline, CDR1 LNHDA and CDR2 SQIVND (reference sequence). The CDR3 covers 14 residues. V dropped 3 bases and J dropped 1 base, with 9 bases sitting between them. This CDR3 is CASSIRQGQETQYF. The CDR3 DNA is TGTGCCAGTAGTATTCGGCAGGGCCAAGAGACCCAGTACTTC.